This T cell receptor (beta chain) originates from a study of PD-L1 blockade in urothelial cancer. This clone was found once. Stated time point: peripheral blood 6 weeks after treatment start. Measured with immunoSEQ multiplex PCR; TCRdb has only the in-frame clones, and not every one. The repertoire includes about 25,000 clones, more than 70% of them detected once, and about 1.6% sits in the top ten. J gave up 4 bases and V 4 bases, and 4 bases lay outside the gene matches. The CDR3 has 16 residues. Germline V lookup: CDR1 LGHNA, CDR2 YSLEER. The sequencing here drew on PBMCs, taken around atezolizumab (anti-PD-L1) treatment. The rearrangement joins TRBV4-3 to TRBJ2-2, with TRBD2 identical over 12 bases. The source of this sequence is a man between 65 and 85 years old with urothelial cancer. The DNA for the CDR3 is TGCGCCAGCAGCCGCGGGACTAGCGGGCTCACCGGGGAGCTGTTTTTT. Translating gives CASSRGTSGLTGELFF.